The 26 T cell receptor beta chains presented below share a single source sample, sequenced in a study of blood T cell repertoires in COVID-19. Using immunoSEQ multiplex PCR, the repertoire was profiled, and TCRdb retains in-frame clones only, with some absent. There are 400,000 to 450,000 clones in the sample; 85% to 90% occur only once, and 0.9% to 1.2% lies in the top ten. The sequenced sample was PBMCs or T cells enriched from blood (not recorded which). These receptors all come from a man aged 25-45 years who had recovered from COVID-19.

V and J are TRBV18 and TRBJ2-3; D is unresolved. Germline lookup yields CDR1 KGHSH and CDR2 LQKENI. The length of the CDR3 is 15 residues. V was shortened by 2 bases and J by 0 bases, with 9 bases between the two germline ends. The CDR3 is CASSPGYTSTDTQYF. CDR3 DNA sequence: TGTGCCAGCTCACCAGGTTATACTAGCACAGATACGCAGTATTTT.

The chain has TRBV28 and TRBJ1-4, with D maybe TRBD1 (5 bases). V lost 2 bases to trimming and J lost 7 bases, with 8 bases between them. Germline V gives CDR1 MDHEN, CDR2 SYDVKM. The CDR3 loop spans 13 amino acids. The CDR3 DNA is TGTGCCAGCAGTTTACAGGGTAGTGAAAAACTGTTTTTT. Protein product: CASSLQGSEKLFF.

The rearrangement links TRBV13 to TRBJ1-2, with D uncertain. The CDR3 has 13 amino acids. Germline CDR1 reads PRHDT; CDR2 reads FYEKMQ (reference sequence). V was cut by 5 bases and J by 7 bases, with 14 bases left in between. As DNA, the CDR3 is TGTGCCAGCAGCCCCGGCCCGAGGAGTGGCTACACCTTC. Protein sequence: CASSPGPRSGYTF.

The V call is TRBV29-1, the J call TRBJ2-2, with D possibly matching TRBD1 (6 bases). Looked up from germline, CDR1 is SQVTM and CDR2 is ANQGSEA. This CDR3 region has 13 residues. Trimming cost V 2 bases and J 3 bases, with 7 bases left between them. CDR3 sequence: CSVESGDTGELFF. Written as DNA, the CDR3 is TGCAGCGTTGAATCAGGGGACACCGGGGAGCTGTTTTTT.

This chain joins TRBV7-6 and TRBJ2-1; 8 bases align to TRBD2. CDR3 length equals 18 residues. V lost 6 bases, J lost 2 bases, and 15 bases stayed unmatched. In germline, CDR1 is SGHVS, CDR2 FNYEAQ. The CDR3 sequence: CASSPSTGGDWTYNEQFF. CDR3 coding DNA: TGTGCCAGCAGTCCTAGCACCGGGGGGGATTGGACCTACAATGAGCAGTTCTTC.

The chain uses TRBV28 and TRBJ2-2, with 10 bases lining up with TRBD2. Germline trimming cut 6 bases from V and 7 bases from J; bases unmatched to any gene: 8. In germline, CDR1 is MDHEN, CDR2 SYDVKM. The CDR3 is made up of 15 amino acids. The CDR3 region has the DNA TGTGCCAGCAGAAAGAACCTAGCGGGAGTCGGGGAGCTGTTTTTT. Protein: CASRKNLAGVGELFF.

This CDR3 is CASRGLAGGRDEQFF. The CDR3 bases are TGTGCCAGTAGGGGACTAGCGGGGGGGAGAGATGAGCAGTTCTTC. The chain carries TRBV19 and TRBJ2-1; 16 positions match TRBD2. CDR1 and CDR2 from the germline V gene are LNHDA and SQIVND (reference sequence). The CDR3 is 15 residues long. V lost 6 bases, J lost 8 bases, and 4 bases stayed unmatched.

The chain carries TRBV28 and TRBJ1-1; D not resolved. V lost 2 bases, J lost 3 bases, and 25 bases lay in between. CDR1 and CDR2 from the germline V gene are MDHEN and SYDVKM. This CDR3 has 19 residues. DNA for the CDR3: TGTGCCAGCAGTTTAAAAATCCGGTCCCGCGGGATATTGGACACTGAAGCTTTCTTT. Amino acids: CASSLKIRSRGILDTEAFF.

The chain combines TRBV13 with TRBJ1-1; D call uncertain. The V end was cut by 2 bases, the J end by 1 base, with 8 bases between. Germline values: CDR1 PRHDT, CDR2 FYEKMQ (reference sequence). This CDR3 spans 14 amino acids. The CDR3 DNA is TGTGCCAGCAGCTTACAGGTCGAGAACACTGAAGCTTTCTTT. It is translated as CASSLQVENTEAFF.

The CDR3 DNA reads as TGTGCCAGCAGTCTAAGGGACTACACAGATACGCAGTATTTT. Its translation: CASSLRDYTDTQYF. This rearrangement joins TRBV28 to TRBJ2-3, with 7 bases lining up with TRBD2. Germline trimming cut 5 bases from V and 2 bases from J; bases unmatched to any gene: 4. This CDR3 spans 14 amino acids. Germline CDR1 and CDR2: MDHEN and SYDVKM.

The chain combines TRBV11-2 with TRBJ1-6; tentative D call: TRBD1 (6 bases). CDR1 and CDR2 from the germline V gene are SGHAT and FQNNGV. The ends were cut back, 3 bases at V and 5 bases at J, with 17 bases in the middle. The CDR3 loop spans 17 amino acids. CDR3 DNA: TGTGCCAGCAGCTTGAGAGTCGGGACACCTAATAATTCACCCCTCCACTTT. Its translation is CASSLRVGTPNNSPLHF.

Here the CDR3 DNA reads TGTGCCAGCAGCTTAGGCCTAGCGGGCGGCAATGAGCAGTTCTTC. Residues: CASSLGLAGGNEQFF. J is TRBJ2-1 and V is TRBV7-7; TRBD2 aligns across 8 bases. This CDR3 has 15 amino acids. CDR1 is SSHAT and CDR2 is FNYEAQ in the germline V gene (reference sequence). V lost 1 base, J lost 6 bases, and 5 bases stayed unmatched.

The chain carries TRBV5-1 and TRBJ2-7; TRBD2 matches at 7 bases. The V gene's germline CDR1 is SGHRS and CDR2 YFSETQ. With V trimmed by 2 bases and J by 6 bases, 8 bases remained unmatched. The length of the CDR3 is 14 residues. The CDR3 coding sequence is TGCGCCAGCAGCTTCTCGCCGGGGGAGGGCGAGCAGTACTTC. Its protein is CASSFSPGEGEQYF. Full variable domain (missing parts from reference TRBV5-1 and TRBJ2-7): KAGVTQTPRYLIKTRGQQVTLSCSPISGHRSVSWYQQTPGQGLQFLFEYFSETQRNKGNFPGRFSGRQFSNSRSEMNVSTLELGDSALYLCASSFSPGEGEQYFGPGTRLTVT.

V usage is TRBV5-4 and J usage is TRBJ1-1, with D possibly TRBD1 on 6 matching bases. There are 15 residues in the CDR3. CDR1 is SGHNT, CDR2 YYREEE, per germline (reference sequence). The V end lost 3 bases, the J end lost 0 bases, and 12 bases lay between the germline ends. The CDR3 spells CASSSTGHLNTEAFF. CDR3 sequence (DNA): TGTGCCAGCAGCTCTACGGGACACTTGAACACTGAAGCTTTCTTT. The entire variable domain, with the rest obtained from reference TRBV5-4 and TRBJ1-1, is as follows: ETGVTQSPTHLIKTRGQQVTLRCSSQSGHNTVSWYQQALGQGPQFIFQYYREEENGRGNFPPRFSGLQFPNYSSELNVNALELDDSALYLCASSSTGHLNTEAFFGQGTRLTVV.

The chain combines TRBV4-1 with TRBJ2-7, with D possibly being TRBD1 (5 bases). Germline V gene lookup returns CDR1 MGHRA and CDR2 YSYEKL. The CDR3 has 15 residues. V was shortened by 1 base and J by 3 bases, with 13 bases between the two germline ends. In nucleotides, the CDR3 is TGCGCCAGCAGCCAAGTTCTGGACACGAGCTACGAGCAGTACTTC. It codes for CASSQVLDTSYEQYF.

The chain links TRBV3-1 (or the pseudogene TRBV3-2) to TRBJ2-5; tentative D call: TRBD2 (6 bases). Trimming stripped 6 bases from V and 3 bases from J, with 17 bases between. CDR1 is LGHDT and CDR2 is YNNKEL in the germline V gene (reference sequence). CDR3 length: 15 amino acids. The CDR3 DNA is TGTGCCAGCAGGGTAGGTAGCGGAGGAAAAGAGACCCAGTACTTC. It encodes CASRVGSGGKETQYF.

This chain joins TRBV6-2 or TRBV6-3 and TRBJ1-1; 7 bases are shared with TRBD1. The CDR3 totals 14 residues. With 5 bases clipped from V and 1 base from J, the junction kept 4 bases outside the gene matches. CDR1 is MNHEY and CDR2 is SVGEGT in the germline V gene. The chain's CDR3 is CASSSPGGNTEAFF. CDR3 nucleotide sequence: TGTGCCAGCAGTAGTCCAGGGGGGAACACTGAAGCTTTCTTT.

CDR3 protein: CASGESEAFF. CDR3 DNA sequence: TGTGCCAGCGGAGAAAGTGAAGCTTTCTTT. The chain combines TRBV27 with TRBJ1-1; D gene unclear. Germline V CDR1 and CDR2: MNHEY, SMNVEV (reference sequence). With 8 bases removed from V and 7 bases from J, the gap between germline ends came to 8 bases. This CDR3 has 10 amino acids.

This chain links TRBV12-3 or TRBV12-4 with TRBJ2-7, with 7 positions matching TRBD1. The CDR3 loop spans 13 amino acids. With V trimmed by 5 bases and J by 6 bases, 7 bases remained unmatched. CDR3 sequence (DNA): TGTGCCAGCAGTCCGGACAGGACTTTCGAGCAGTACTTC. Its protein is CASSPDRTFEQYF.

CDR3 DNA sequence: TGTGCCAGCAGCCAAGAAGACAGGGATAATGAAAAACTGTTTTTT. This codes for CASSQEDRDNEKLFF. The V gene is TRBV3-1 (or the pseudogene TRBV3-2), the J gene TRBJ1-4; 7 nucleotides agree with TRBD1. CDR1 LGHDT and CDR2 YNNKEL come from the germline V gene (reference sequence). The CDR3 has 15 amino acids. The trim removed 0 bases at V and 4 bases at J, leaving 2 bases unmatched.

The genes are TRBV28 and TRBJ2-2, with 9 bases lining up with TRBD2. The CDR3 has 16 amino acids. Germline CDR1 MDHEN, CDR2 SYDVKM. V was clipped by 3 bases and J by 0 bases; unmatched bases: 2. CDR3 sequence reads: CASSFRLAANTGELFF. The DNA of the CDR3 is TGTGCCAGCAGTTTCCGACTAGCGGCGAACACCGGGGAGCTGTTTTTT.

This clone was observed a single time. The chain uses TRBV4-2 and TRBJ2-7; TRBD1 matches 10 bases. Germline CDR1 is LGHNA and CDR2 is YNFKEQ. The CDR3 is 16 residues long. After removal of 4 bases from V and 3 bases from J, the junction contained 9 bases not matched to a gene. The CDR3 region has the DNA TGTGCCAGCAGCCTTAGCCCGGGACAGGGGTACTACGAGCAGTACTTC. This codes for CASSLSPGQGYYEQYF.

V usage is TRBV27 and J usage is TRBJ2-7; 9 bases line up with TRBD2. This CDR3 has 14 amino acids. V trimming: 6 bases; J trimming: 4 bases; junction bases outside the gene matches: 7. Germline V gene sequence: CDR1 MNHEY, CDR2 SMNVEV (reference sequence). As DNA, the CDR3 is TGTGCCAGCAGCACGGCGGGAGGGTCGTACGAGCAGTACTTC. Residues: CASSTAGGSYEQYF.

J is TRBJ1-3 and V is TRBV7-9; 7 positions agree with TRBD1. Per the germline V gene, CDR1 is SEHNR and CDR2 is FQNEAQ (reference sequence). Trimming took 5 bases from V and 0 from J; bases not matched to a gene: 7. The CDR3 is 16 amino acids. CDR3 in amino acids: CASSQGQAGSGNTIYF. The CDR3 coding sequence is TGTGCCAGCAGCCAAGGACAGGCCGGCTCTGGAAACACCATATATTTT.

The chain recombines TRBV29-1 with TRBJ2-6, with TRBD1 identical over 8 bases. V gave up 4 bases and J gave up 2 bases; unmatched junction bases: 10. Germline assignment: CDR1 SQVTM and CDR2 ANQGSEA. This CDR3 is 17 amino acids long. This chain's CDR3 is CSVALGTGWTGANVLTF. DNA of the CDR3: TGCAGCGTTGCCCTCGGGACAGGCTGGACTGGGGCCAACGTCCTGACTTTC.

The gene calls are TRBV5-4 and TRBJ2-1; 15 positions match TRBD2. V was clipped by 4 bases and J by 6 bases; unmatched bases: 8. The CDR3 length is 17 residues. Germline V CDR1 and CDR2: SGHNT, YYREEE (reference sequence). The CDR3 protein is CASSPGTSGRPANEQFF. CDR3 DNA sequence: TGTGCCAGCAGCCCCGGGACTAGCGGGAGGCCCGCCAATGAGCAGTTCTTC.